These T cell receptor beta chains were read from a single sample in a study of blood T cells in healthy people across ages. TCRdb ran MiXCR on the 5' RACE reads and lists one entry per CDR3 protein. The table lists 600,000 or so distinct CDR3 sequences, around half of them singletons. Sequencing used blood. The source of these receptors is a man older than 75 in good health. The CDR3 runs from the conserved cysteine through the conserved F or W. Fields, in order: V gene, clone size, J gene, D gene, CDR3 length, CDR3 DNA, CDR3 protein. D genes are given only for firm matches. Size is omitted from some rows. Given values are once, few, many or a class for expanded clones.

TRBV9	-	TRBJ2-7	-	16	TGTGCCAGCAGCACCTCCGGACTCAGCTCCTACAATGAGCAGTACTTC	CASSTSGLSSYNEQYF
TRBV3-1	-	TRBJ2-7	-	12	TGTGCCAGCAGCGCCCCTTGGGCCGAGCAGTACTTC	CASSAPWAEQYF
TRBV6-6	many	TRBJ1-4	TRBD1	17	TGTGCCAGCAGCCCGGGACAGGGGGCCAGCGGAAATGAAAAACTGTTTTTT	CASSPGQGASGNEKLFF
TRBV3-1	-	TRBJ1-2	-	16	TGTGCCAGCAGCCAAGATCGGGAAGGGGCTACGGGTGGCTACACCTTC	CASSQDREGATGGYTF
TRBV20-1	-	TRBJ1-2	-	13	TGCAGTGCTAGAGTCGACAGACTCTATGGCTACACCTTC	CSARVDRLYGYTF
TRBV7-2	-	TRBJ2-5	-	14	TGTGCCAGCAGCTTAGCCGGCAGGGGCCAGACCCAGTACTTC	CASSLAGRGQTQYF
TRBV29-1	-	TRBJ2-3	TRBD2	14	TGCAGCGTTGTTCCAGCGGGAGAGCCAGATACGCAGTATTTT	CSVVPAGEPDTQYF
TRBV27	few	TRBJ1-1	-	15	TGTGCCAGCAGTCCCCAAGACGCACTCAACACTGAAGCTTTCTTT	CASSPQDALNTEAFF
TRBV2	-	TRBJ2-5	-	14	TGTGCCAGAAGAAGGGGGGCTTCTACCGGGACCCAGTACTTC	CARRRGASTGTQYF
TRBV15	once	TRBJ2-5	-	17	TGTGCCACCAGCAGAGTTGGGGGCTCGCGCATACAAGAGACCCAGTACTTC	CATSRVGGSRIQETQYF
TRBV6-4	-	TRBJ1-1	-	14	TGTGCCAGCAATCAATATAACCTGAACACTGAAGCTTTCTTT	CASNQYNLNTEAFF
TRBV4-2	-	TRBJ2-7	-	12	TGTGCCAGCCGCACAGGGTCTCGCGAGCAGTACTTC	CASRTGSREQYF
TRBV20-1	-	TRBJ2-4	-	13	TGCAGTGCTAGAGATTGGTACGAGGGGGAACAGTACTTC	CSARDWYEGEQYF
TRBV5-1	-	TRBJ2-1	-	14	TGCGCCAGCAGCTTGAGTGCGGGGGCGAATGAGCAGTTCTTC	CASSLSAGANEQFF
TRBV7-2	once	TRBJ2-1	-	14	TGTGCCAGCAGCTTAGAAACAAGCTACAATGAGCAGTTCTTC	CASSLETSYNEQFF
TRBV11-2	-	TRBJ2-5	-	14	TGTGCCAGCAGCGTACGGGGGTGGGGAGAGACCCAGTACTTC	CASSVRGWGETQYF
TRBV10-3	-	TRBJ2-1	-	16	TGTGCCATCAGTGAAGGTCCCTCAGGGGTCTACAATGAGCAGTTCTTC	CAISEGPSGVYNEQFF
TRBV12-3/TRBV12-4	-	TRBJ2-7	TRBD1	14	TGTGCCAGCAGTTTGGGGACAGTTCCCTACGAGCAGTACTTC	CASSLGTVPYEQYF
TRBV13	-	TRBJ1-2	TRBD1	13	TGTGCCAGCAGCGCGGACAGGCACTATGGCTACACCTTC	CASSADRHYGYTF
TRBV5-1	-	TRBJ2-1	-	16	TGCGCCAGCAGCTTGGGGGGCGACTTCTCCTACAATGAGCAGTTCTTC	CASSLGGDFSYNEQFF
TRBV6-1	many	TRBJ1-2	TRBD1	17	TGTGCCAGCCGTGGGGCGGGACAGGGAAAGGGGAACTATGGCTACACCTTC	CASRGAGQGKGNYGYTF
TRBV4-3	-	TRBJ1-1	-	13	TGCGCCAGCAGCCAAGATACGCACACTGAAGCTTTCTTT	CASSQDTHTEAFF
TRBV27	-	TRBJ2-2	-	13	TGTGCCAGCAGTTTACTGAACACCGGGGAGCTGTTTTTT	CASSLLNTGELFF
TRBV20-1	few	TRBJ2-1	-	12	TGCAGTGCTGGTCTTCGGAGGTATGAGCAGTTCTTC	CSAGLRRYEQFF
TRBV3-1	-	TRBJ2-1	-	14	TGTGCCAGCAGCCACGGGGGAGACTACAATGAGCAGTTCTTC	CASSHGGDYNEQFF
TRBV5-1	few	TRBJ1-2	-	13	TGCGCCAGCAGCGACGACAGTTACTATGGCTACACCTTC	CASSDDSYYGYTF
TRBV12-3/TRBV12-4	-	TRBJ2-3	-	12	TGTGCCAGCAGCCAACACCCAGATACGCAGTATTTT	CASSQHPDTQYF
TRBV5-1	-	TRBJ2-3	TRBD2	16	TGCGCCAGCAGCCTCCCGACTAGCGGGACTCCAGATACGCAGTATTTT	CASSLPTSGTPDTQYF
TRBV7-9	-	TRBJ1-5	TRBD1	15	TGTGCCAGCAGTCGCGGACAGGGGCCCGATCAGCCCCAGCATTTT	CASSRGQGPDQPQHF
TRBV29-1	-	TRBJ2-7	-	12	TGCAGCGCCAGAACCCAGGCCTACGAGCAGTACTTC	CSARTQAYEQYF
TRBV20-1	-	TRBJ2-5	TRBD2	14	TGCAGTGCTAGTCGTGTAGCGGGCGTGGAGACCCAGTACTTC	CSASRVAGVETQYF
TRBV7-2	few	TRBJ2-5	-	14	TGTGCCAGCAGCTTAGGGGGGATGGCTTCGACCCAGTACTTC	CASSLGGMASTQYF
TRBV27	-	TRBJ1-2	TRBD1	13	TGTGCCAGCACCTCGACAGGGTTAAACGGCTACACCTTC	CASTSTGLNGYTF
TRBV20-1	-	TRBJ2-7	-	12	TGCAGTGCTAGAGGGAGGGCCTACGAGCAGTACTTC	CSARGRAYEQYF
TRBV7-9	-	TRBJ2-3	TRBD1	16	TGTGCCAGCAGCGGGCGACAGGGAACGGTTATTGATACGCAGTATTTT	CASSGRQGTVIDTQYF
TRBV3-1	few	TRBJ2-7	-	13	TGTGCCAGCAGCCATTTACAACCCTACGAGCAGTACTTC	CASSHLQPYEQYF